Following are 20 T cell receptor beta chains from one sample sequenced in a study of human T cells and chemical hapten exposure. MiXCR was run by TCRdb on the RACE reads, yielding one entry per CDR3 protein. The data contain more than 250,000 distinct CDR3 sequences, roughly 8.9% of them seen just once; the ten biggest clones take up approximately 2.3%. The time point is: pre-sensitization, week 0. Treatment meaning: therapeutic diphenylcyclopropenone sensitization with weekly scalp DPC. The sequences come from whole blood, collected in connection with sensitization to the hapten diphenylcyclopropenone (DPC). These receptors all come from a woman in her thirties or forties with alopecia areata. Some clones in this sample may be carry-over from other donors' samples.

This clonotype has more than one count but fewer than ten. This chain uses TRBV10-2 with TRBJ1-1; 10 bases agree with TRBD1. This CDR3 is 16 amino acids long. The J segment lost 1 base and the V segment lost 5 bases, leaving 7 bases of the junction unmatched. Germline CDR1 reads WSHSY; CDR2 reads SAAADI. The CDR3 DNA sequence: TGCGCCAGCAGTTCCCGGACAGGGGGGACGAACACTGAAGCTTTCTTT. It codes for CASSSRTGGTNTEAFF.

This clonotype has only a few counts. CDR3 residues: CSALQGGDNEQFF. The CDR3 DNA follows: TGCAGCGCCCTACAGGGGGGGGACAATGAGCAGTTCTTC. This chain joins TRBV29-1 and TRBJ2-1; D might be TRBD1 (8 bases). The V gene's germline CDR1 is SQVTM and CDR2 ANQGSEA. The CDR3 is 13 residues long. V lost 7 bases to trimming and J lost 5 bases, with 15 bases between them.

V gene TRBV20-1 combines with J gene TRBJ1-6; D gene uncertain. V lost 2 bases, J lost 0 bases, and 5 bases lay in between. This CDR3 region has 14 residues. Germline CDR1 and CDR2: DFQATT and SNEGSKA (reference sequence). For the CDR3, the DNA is TGCAGTGCTAGATCGAGCTCCTATAATTCACCCCTCCACTTT. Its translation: CSARSSSYNSPLHF.

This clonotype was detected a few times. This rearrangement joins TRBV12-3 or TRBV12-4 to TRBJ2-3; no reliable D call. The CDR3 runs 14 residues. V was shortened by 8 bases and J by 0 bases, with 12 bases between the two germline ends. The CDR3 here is CASASTRSTDTQYF. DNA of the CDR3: TGTGCCAGCGCCTCTACGCGGAGCACAGATACGCAGTATTTT.

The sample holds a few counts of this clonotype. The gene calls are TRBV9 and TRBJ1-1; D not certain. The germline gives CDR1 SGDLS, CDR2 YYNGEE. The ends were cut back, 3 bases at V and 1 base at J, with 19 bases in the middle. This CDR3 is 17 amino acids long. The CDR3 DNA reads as TGTGCCAGCAGCGCTCTGAGTGTGGGAGGAAAGAACACTGAAGCTTTCTTT. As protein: CASSALSVGGKNTEAFF.

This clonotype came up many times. The CDR3 here is CASSLVSDGSLDTQYF. The CDR3 bases are TGTGCCAGCAGCTTAGTGTCGGACGGTTCCCTTGATACGCAGTATTTT. V is TRBV7-9 and J is TRBJ2-3; D is ambiguous. CDR1 and CDR2 (germline): SEHNR, FQNEAQ (reference sequence). The CDR3 has 16 amino acids. Trimming removed 1 base at V and 6 bases at J, with 17 bases between.

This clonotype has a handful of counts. The DNA for the CDR3 is TGCAGTGCCTTCGACAGGAGCAATCAGCCCCAGCATTTT. This sequence encodes CSAFDRSNQPQHF. This chain uses TRBV20-1 with TRBJ1-5, with a possible D match to TRBD1 (6 bases). The germline V and J ends were trimmed by 6 bases and 1 base, with 10 bases remaining between them. The CDR3 loop spans 13 amino acids. Germline CDR1 DFQATT, CDR2 SNEGSKA (reference sequence).

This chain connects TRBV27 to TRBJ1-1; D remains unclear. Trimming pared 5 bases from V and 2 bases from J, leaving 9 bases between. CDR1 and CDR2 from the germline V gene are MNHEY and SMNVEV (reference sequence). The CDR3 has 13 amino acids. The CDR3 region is CASSPLSNTEAFF. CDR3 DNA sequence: TGTGCCAGCAGTCCCCTCTCAAACACTGAAGCTTTCTTT.

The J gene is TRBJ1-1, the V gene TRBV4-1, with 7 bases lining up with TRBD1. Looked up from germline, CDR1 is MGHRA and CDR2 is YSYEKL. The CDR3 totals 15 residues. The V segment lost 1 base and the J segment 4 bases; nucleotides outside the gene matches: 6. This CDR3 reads CASSQAPRGGTEAFF. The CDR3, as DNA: TGCGCCAGCAGCCAAGCTCCCAGGGGGGGCACTGAAGCTTTCTTT.

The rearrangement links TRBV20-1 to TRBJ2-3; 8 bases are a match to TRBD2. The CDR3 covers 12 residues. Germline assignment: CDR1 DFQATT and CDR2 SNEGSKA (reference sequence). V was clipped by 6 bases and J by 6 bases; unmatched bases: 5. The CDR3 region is CSAELAGDTQYF. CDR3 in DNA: TGCAGTGCAGAATTAGCGGGGGATACGCAGTATTTT.

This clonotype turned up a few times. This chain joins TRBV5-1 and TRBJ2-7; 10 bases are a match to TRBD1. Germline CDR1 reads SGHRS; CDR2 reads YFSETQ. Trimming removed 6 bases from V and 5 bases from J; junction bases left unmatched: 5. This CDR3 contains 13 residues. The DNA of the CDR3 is TGCGCCAGCAAGTCTGGACAGGGGGACGAGCAGTACTTC. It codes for CASKSGQGDEQYF. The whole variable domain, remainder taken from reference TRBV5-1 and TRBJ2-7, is KAGVTQTPRYLIKTRGQQVTLSCSPISGHRSVSWYQQTPGQGLQFLFEYFSETQRNKGNFPGRFSGRQFSNSRSEMNVSTLELGDSALYLCASKSGQGDEQYFGPGTRLTVT.

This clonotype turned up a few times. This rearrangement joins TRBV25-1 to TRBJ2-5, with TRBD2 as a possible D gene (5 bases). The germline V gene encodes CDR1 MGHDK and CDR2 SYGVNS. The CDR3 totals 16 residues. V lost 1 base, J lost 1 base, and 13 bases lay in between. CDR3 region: CASSELGWSGQETQYF. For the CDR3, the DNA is TGTGCCAGCAGTGAATTAGGCTGGAGCGGCCAAGAGACCCAGTACTTC.

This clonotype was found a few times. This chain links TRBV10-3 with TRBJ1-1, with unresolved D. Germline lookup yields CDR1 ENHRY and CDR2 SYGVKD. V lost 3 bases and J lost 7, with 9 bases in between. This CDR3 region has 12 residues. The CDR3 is CAISDSRHEAFF. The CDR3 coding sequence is TGTGCCATCAGTGACAGCAGGCATGAAGCTTTCTTT.

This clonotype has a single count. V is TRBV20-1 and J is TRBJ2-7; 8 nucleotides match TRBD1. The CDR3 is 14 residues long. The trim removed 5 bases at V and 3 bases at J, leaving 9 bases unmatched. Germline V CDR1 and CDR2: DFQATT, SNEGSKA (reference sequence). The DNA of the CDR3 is TGCAGTGCTGGCCAGCGGACAGGGAACTACGAGCAGTACTTC. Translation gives CSAGQRTGNYEQYF.

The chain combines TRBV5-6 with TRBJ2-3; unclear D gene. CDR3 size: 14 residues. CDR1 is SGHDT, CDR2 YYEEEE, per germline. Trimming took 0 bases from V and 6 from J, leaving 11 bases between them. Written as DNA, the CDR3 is TGTGCCAGCAGCTTGGGAAACCCCGGCGATACGCAGTATTTT. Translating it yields CASSLGNPGDTQYF.

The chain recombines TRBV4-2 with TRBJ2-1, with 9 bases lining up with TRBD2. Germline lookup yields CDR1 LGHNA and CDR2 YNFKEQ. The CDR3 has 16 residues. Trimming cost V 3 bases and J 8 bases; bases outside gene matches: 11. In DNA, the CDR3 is TGTGCCAGCAGCCAGGCTTCCGGGACTAGCCAGCATGAGCAGTTCTTC. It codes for CASSQASGTSQHEQFF.

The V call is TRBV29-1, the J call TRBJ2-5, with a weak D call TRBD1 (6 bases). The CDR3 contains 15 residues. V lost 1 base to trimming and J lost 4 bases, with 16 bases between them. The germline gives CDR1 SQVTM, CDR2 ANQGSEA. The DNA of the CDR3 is TGCAGCGTTGAAGGGAAGGGGGTTAGGCGAGAGACCCAGTACTTC. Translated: CSVEGKGVRRETQYF.

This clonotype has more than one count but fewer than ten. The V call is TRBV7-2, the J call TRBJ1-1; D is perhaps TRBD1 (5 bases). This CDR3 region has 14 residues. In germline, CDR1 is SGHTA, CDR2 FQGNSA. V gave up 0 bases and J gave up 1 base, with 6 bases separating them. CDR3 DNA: TGTGCCAGCAGCTTAGCAGGGACGAACACTGAAGCTTTCTTT. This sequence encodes CASSLAGTNTEAFF.

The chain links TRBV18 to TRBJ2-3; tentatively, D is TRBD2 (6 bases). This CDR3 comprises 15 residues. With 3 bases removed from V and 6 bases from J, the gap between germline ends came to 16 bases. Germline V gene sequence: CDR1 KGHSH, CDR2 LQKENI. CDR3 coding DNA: TGTGCCAGCTCACCGAGGACGGGAGTGGCGGATACGCAGTATTTT. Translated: CASSPRTGVADTQYF.

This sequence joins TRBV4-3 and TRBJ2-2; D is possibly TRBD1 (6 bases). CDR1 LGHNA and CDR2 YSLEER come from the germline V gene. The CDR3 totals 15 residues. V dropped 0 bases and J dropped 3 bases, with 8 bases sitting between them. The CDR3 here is CASSQEDRDTGELFF. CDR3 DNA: TGCGCCAGCAGCCAAGAGGACAGAGACACCGGGGAGCTGTTTTTT.